The present entry profiles one TCR beta chain with its context. Its antigen is currently unknown. These data are taken from a study of T cell responses to AZD1222 COVID-19 vaccine. Across the study: Second-dose groups at about 4 or about 12 weeks were pooled.

J gave up 10 bases and V 5 bases, and 7 bases lay outside the gene matches. CDR3 size: 14 residues. Germline loops: CDR1 SGHTA, CDR2 FQGTGA. The protocol was immunoSEQ multiplex PCR, while the TCRdb copy is restricted to in-frame clones and leaves out a portion. The sample has around 70,000 clones, 85% seen once. The study, taken as a whole, reports: Unmutated variant regions reportedly attract nearly half of all spike-specific TCRs. The CD4 TCRs associated with vaccination extended across spike and predominated at 160-218 and 743-854. Samples come after the peak T cell response, not at day 14.

The chain joins TRBV7-3 to TRBJ1-6; TRBD1 aligns across 8 bases. This clonotype was obtained from an adult in good health. Source: peripheral blood, taken on day 0 of AZD1222 vaccination. The CDR3 DNA follows: TGTGCCAGCAGCACACAGGGGGGAGGGTCACCCCTCCACTTT. As protein: CASSTQGGGSPLHF.